Each of the 19 T cell receptor beta chains below was sequenced from the same sample in a study of T cells in Graves' hyperthyroidism and ophthalmopathy. RNA transcripts provided the source from which TCR beta CDR3 regions were amplified. First-round RT-PCR targeting the TCR CDR3 was performed with the HTBI primer set. TCRdb re-derived calls from the multiplex PCR reads in MiXCR, one entry per CDR3 protein. This sample has over 650,000 distinct CDR3 sequences; less than 45% occur once, and the top ten carry about 7%. Sequenced: peripheral blood or thyroid tissue (not recorded which). The receptors come from an adult man with Graves' disease, either hyperthyroidism or ophthalmopathy (not recorded which).

The rearrangement uses TRBV7-2 and TRBJ1-4; D gene ambiguous. CDR1 and CDR2 from the germline V gene are SGHTA and FQGNSA. The CDR3 is made up of 15 amino acids. Trimming pared 6 bases from V and 7 bases from J, leaving 18 bases between. CDR3 residues: CASSYSRDLGEKLFF. DNA for the CDR3: TGTGCCAGCAGTTACTCGAGGGATTTGGGTGAAAAACTGTTTTTT.

This clonotype turned up a few times. The chain joins TRBV7-3 to TRBJ1-4, with 8 bases lining up with TRBD1. CDR3 length equals 14 residues. Germline lookup yields CDR1 SGHTA and CDR2 FQGTGA. V trimming: 5 bases; J trimming: 8 bases; junction bases outside the gene matches: 7. CDR3 loop: CASSLTGEREKLFF. The CDR3 DNA reads TGTGCCAGCAGCCTGACAGGGGAGCGCGAAAAACTGTTTTTT.

About this clonotype itself: The DNA is left out, because the CDR3 cannot be placed on it with certainty; the CDR3 is given as TCRdb lists it. This rearrangement joins TRBV7-3 to TRBJ1-1; the tabulated D call, TRBD1, remains unverified against the DNA. Looked up from germline, CDR1 is SGHTA and CDR2 is FQGTGA. The CDR3 is 15 residues long, counting both termini. CDR3 amino acids: CASSVGQGIDTEASF.

The chain is built from TRBV2 and TRBJ2-7; 10 nucleotides line up with TRBD2. V lost 5 bases and J lost 2; bases outside the gene matches: 6. Germline values: CDR1 SNHLY, CDR2 FYNNEI. The CDR3 sequence is 15 residues long. The CDR3, as DNA: TGTGCCAGCAGTAAGACGAGCGGGAGGGCCTACGAGCAGTACTTC. Translation gives CASSKTSGRAYEQYF.

J is TRBJ1-5 and V is TRBV2; maybe TRBD1 (6 bases). Germline CDR1 reads SNHLY; CDR2 reads FYNNEI. There are 12 residues in the CDR3. Deletions cut 6 bases from V and 10 bases from J, with 13 bases between. The CDR3 protein is CASSQQGGPQHF. CDR3 bases: TGTGCCAGCAGCCAACAGGGTGGACCCCAGCATTTT.

This clonotype was found many times. The chain employs TRBV15 and TRBJ1-2, with D possibly matching TRBD1 (5 bases). CDR1 LNHNV and CDR2 YYDKDF come from the germline V gene (reference sequence). The CDR3 loop spans 14 amino acids. V was shortened by 0 bases and J by 8 bases, with 13 bases between the two germline ends. CDR3 DNA: TGTGCCACCAGCAGAGATCAGGGAGGGGTCGGCTACACCTTC. Translation gives CATSRDQGGVGYTF.

The chain is built from TRBV24-1 and TRBJ1-1, with unresolved D. Germline-derived CDR1 and CDR2 are KGHDR and SFDVKD. The CDR3 is 13 residues long. The V and J ends lost 7 bases and 2 bases respectively, with 10 bases between them. For the CDR3, the DNA is TGTGCCACCAGCGGCGAGGCAAACACTGAAGCTTTCTTT. Its translation is CATSGEANTEAFF.

The sample holds many counts of this clonotype. The gene calls are TRBV29-1 and TRBJ2-7, with 9 bases aligning to TRBD1. V lost 6 bases and J lost 3; bases outside the gene matches: 3. This CDR3 comprises 12 residues. The germline V gene encodes CDR1 SQVTM and CDR2 ANQGSEA. CDR3 sequence reads: CSVETGGYEQYF. DNA of the CDR3: TGCAGCGTGGAGACAGGGGGCTACGAGCAGTACTTC.

Turning to this clonotype: Germline and junction disagree at one end, which may indicate a read error. This rearrangement joins TRBV7-9 to TRBJ2-5; 11 bases agree with TRBD2. The length of the CDR3 is 15 residues. The V gene's germline CDR1 is SEHNR and CDR2 FQNEAQ (reference sequence). In DNA, the CDR3 is TGTGCCAGCAGCCCTGGGACTAGCGGCATGGAGACCCATTACTTC. As protein: CASSPGTSGMETHYF.

V usage is TRBV10-2 and J usage is TRBJ1-5, with a weak D call TRBD1 (5 bases). CDR1 and CDR2 (germline): WSHSY, SAAADI. The CDR3 is 14 amino acids. V gave up 6 bases and J gave up 1 base, with 10 bases separating them. CDR3 protein: CASREPGSNQPQHF. CDR3 nucleotides: TGCGCCAGCAGAGAGCCAGGGAGCAATCAGCCCCAGCATTTT.

The chain links TRBV12-3 or TRBV12-4 to TRBJ1-3; possible D gene TRBD1, 5 bases. Trimming left V 3 bases short and J 7 bases short, with 7 bases between. This CDR3 has 12 residues. CDR3 residues: CASSFGTNTIYF. The DNA for the CDR3 is TGTGCCAGCAGTTTCGGGACGAACACCATATATTTT.

The gene calls are TRBV11-2 and TRBJ2-7; D is perhaps TRBD2 (6 bases). V was cut by 4 bases and J by 3 bases, with 13 bases left in between. This CDR3 spans 14 amino acids. Germline CDR1 is SGHAT and CDR2 is FQNNGV. The CDR3 protein is CASSSLTGDYEQYF. Here the CDR3 DNA reads TGTGCCAGCAGCTCATTGACGGGGGACTACGAGCAGTACTTC.

The chain employs TRBV12-3 or TRBV12-4 and TRBJ1-1; D gene ambiguous. Trimming removed 0 bases at V and 1 base at J, with 9 bases between. There are 15 residues in the CDR3. The CDR3 region has the DNA TGTGCCAGCAGTTTAGCGGCGGTCCGGAACACTGAAGCTTTCTTT. This sequence encodes CASSLAAVRNTEAFF.

The table lists this clonotype with a few counts. This chain joins TRBV6-6 and TRBJ2-7, with a possible D match to TRBD2 (5 bases). Germline assignment: CDR1 MNHNY and CDR2 SVGAGI (reference sequence). CDR3 length equals 13 residues. V lost 7 bases and J lost 5, with 15 bases in between. The CDR3 nucleotides read TGTGCCAGCACGGTAGGCCTGGGAGACGAGCAGTACTTC. It encodes CASTVGLGDEQYF.

The chain has TRBV6-1 and TRBJ1-1; D not certain. Trimming removed 2 bases at V and 4 bases at J, with 14 bases between. This CDR3 comprises 15 residues. Germline CDR1 reads MNHNS; CDR2 reads SASEGT. This chain's CDR3 is CASSESSPGATEAFF. The CDR3 region has the DNA TGTGCCAGCAGTGAAAGCTCACCGGGAGCCACTGAAGCTTTCTTT.

This clonotype was recorded at least ten times. The chain has TRBV19 and TRBJ2-6; 7 bases line up with TRBD1. This CDR3 comprises 17 residues. J was trimmed by 0 bases and V by 6 bases; bases with no gene match: 8. Germline values: CDR1 LNHDA, CDR2 SQIVND (reference sequence). The CDR3 reads CASRQTGTVSGANVLTF. CDR3 bases: TGTGCCAGTAGGCAGACAGGGACCGTCTCTGGGGCCAACGTCCTGACTTTC.

Regarding this clonotype: A read error is possible here, since a much larger clone lies one base away. V is TRBV2 and J is TRBJ2-5, with 7 bases identical to TRBD1. Germline CDR1 and CDR2: SNHLY and FYNNEI. The CDR3 extends over 15 amino acids. V was pared by 6 bases and J by 7 bases, with 14 bases of the junction left unmatched. The CDR3 reads CASRGLKGAWGTQYF. The CDR3 nucleotides are TGTGCCAGCAGAGGACTGAAGGGGGCATGGGGGACCCAGTACTTC.

This clonotype has just a few counts. The chain is built from TRBV20-1 and TRBJ2-5; 14 nucleotides line up with TRBD2. Germline V lookup: CDR1 DFQATT, CDR2 SNEGSKA (reference sequence). The CDR3 extends over 15 amino acids. J lost 3 bases, V lost 5 bases, and 5 bases had no gene match. The CDR3 DNA is TGCAGTGCTCATATGACTAGCGGGGGGGAAGAGACCCAGTACTTC. Translation gives CSAHMTSGGEETQYF.

The V and J genes are TRBV9 and TRBJ1-6; TRBD1 matches 11 bases. With 4 bases clipped from V and 5 bases from J, the junction kept 5 bases outside the gene matches. The CDR3 extends over 16 amino acids. Germline V gene sequence: CDR1 SGDLS, CDR2 YYNGEE. For the CDR3, the DNA is TGTGCCAGCAGCCAAGCGGGACAGGGGGATAATTCACCCCTCCACTTT. This translates into CASSQAGQGDNSPLHF.